These T cell receptor beta chains were read from a single sample in a study of cytomegalovirus exposure and HLA in healthy donors. The table came from immunoSEQ multiplex PCR; TCRdb's copy has only in-frame clones and leaves some out. The table lists 160,000 or so clones, 70% to 90% of them singletons. Sequencing was carried out using PBMCs. These receptors came from a man aged 18 to 30 in good health and CMV-seronegative. Each CDR3 is given without its conserved first and last residue. Each record gives: CDR3 length, J gene, V gene, CDR3 protein.

10,TRBJ2-3,TRBV6-1,ASSPRLGTQY
11,TRBJ1-2,TRBV28,ASIPTGPYGYT
13,TRBJ2-2,TRBV27,ASTAAGPYRGELF
11,TRBJ2-1,TRBV5-1,ASSPGTLNEQF
14,TRBJ2-3,TRBV6-5,ASSYSAAASTDTQY
12,TRBJ2-3,TRBV29-1,SVDRAWGTDTQY
13,TRBJ1-2,TRBV7-8,ASSPRGEANYGYT
13,TRBJ2-1,TRBV9,ASSSVEGGYNEQF
13,TRBJ2-7,TRBV7-2,ASSLSQQSSYEQY
10,TRBJ2-2,TRBV25-1,ASTGNTGELF